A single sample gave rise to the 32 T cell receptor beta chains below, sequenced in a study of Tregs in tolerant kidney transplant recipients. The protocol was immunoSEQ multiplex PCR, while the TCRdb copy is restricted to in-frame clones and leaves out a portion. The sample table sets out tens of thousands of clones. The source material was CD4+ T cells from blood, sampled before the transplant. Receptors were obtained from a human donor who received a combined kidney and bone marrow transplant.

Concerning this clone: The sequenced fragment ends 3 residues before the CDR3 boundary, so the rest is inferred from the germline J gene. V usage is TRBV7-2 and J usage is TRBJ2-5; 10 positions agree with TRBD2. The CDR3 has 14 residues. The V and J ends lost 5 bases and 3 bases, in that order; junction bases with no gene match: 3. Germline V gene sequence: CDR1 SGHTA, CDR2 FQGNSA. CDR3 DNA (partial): TGTGCCAGCAGCCTAGGACTAGCGGAAGAGACC. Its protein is CASSLGLAEET. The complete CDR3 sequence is CASSLGLAEETQYF. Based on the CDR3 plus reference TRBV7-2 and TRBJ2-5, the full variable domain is GAGVSQSPSNKVTEKGKDVELRCDPISGHTALYWYRQSLGQGLEFLIYFQGNSAPDKSGLPSDRFSAERTGGSVSTLTIQRTQQEDSAVYLCASSLGLAEETQYFGPGTRLLVL.

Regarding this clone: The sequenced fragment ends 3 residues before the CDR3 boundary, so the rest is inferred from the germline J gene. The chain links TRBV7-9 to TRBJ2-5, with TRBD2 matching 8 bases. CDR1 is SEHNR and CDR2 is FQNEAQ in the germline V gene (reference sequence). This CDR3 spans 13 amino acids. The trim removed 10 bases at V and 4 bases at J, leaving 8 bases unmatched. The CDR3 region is CATSGLAGETQYF. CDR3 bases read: TGTGCCACCTCGGGGCTAGCGGGAGAGACC.

The CDR3 loop reads CASSLARGGARTEAFF. CDR3 DNA, as far as it was read: TGTGCCAGCAGCTTAGCGAGGGGGGGCGCGAGAACTGAA. The V and J genes are TRBV7-6 and TRBJ1-1; a possible D gene is TRBD1 (6 bases). The read ends 3 residues shy of where the CDR3 ends; the end is completed using the germline J gene. V shed 0 bases and J shed 5 bases, with 16 bases lying between them. This CDR3 has 16 residues. The germline V gene encodes CDR1 SGHVS and CDR2 FNYEAQ.

The CDR3: CASTPRSVLLSYEQYF. The DNA read from the CDR3 is TGTGCCAGCACCCCTCGATCGGTGTTACTATCCTACGAG. The rearrangement joins TRBV7-8 to TRBJ2-7; D not resolved. The read ends 3 residues early relative to the CDR3; the germline J gene fills the gap. The germline V gene has CDR1 SGHVS and CDR2 FQNEAQ. Between the trimmed V and J ends, which lost 7 bases and 1 base, there was a span of 20 bases. The CDR3 extends over 16 amino acids.

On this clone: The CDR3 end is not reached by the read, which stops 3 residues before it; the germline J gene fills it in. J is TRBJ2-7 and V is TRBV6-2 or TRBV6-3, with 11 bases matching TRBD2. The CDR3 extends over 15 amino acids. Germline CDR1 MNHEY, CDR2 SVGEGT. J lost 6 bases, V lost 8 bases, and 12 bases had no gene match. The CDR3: CASRLAGSPRGEQYF. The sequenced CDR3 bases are TGTGCCAGCCGACTAGCGGGATCTCCTAGGGGCGAG.

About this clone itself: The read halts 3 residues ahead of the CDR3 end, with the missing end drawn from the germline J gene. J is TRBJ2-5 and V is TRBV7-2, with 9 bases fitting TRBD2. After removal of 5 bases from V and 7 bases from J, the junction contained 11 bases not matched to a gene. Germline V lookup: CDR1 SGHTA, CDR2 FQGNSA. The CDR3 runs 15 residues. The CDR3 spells CASSPSWTSVRTQYF. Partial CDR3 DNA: TGTGCCAGCAGCCCTTCCTGGACTAGCGTCAGGACC.

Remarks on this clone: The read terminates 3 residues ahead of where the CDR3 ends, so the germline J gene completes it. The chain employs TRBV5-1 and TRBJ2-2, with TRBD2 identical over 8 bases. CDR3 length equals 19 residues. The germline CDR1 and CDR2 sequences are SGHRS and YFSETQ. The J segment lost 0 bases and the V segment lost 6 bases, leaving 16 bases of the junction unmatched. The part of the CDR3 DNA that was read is TGCGCCAGCAATTCTAGAGGCCTCGCGGGGGGAACGAACACCGGGGAG. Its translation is CASNSRGLAGGTNTGE. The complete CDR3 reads CASNSRGLAGGTNTGELFF. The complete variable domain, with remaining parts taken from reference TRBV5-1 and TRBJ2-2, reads KAGVTQTPRYLIKTRGQQVTLSCSPISGHRSVSWYQQTPGQGLQFLFEYFSETQRNKGNFPGRFSGRQFSNSRSEMNVSTLELGDSALYLCASNSRGLAGGTNTGELFFGEGSRLTVL.

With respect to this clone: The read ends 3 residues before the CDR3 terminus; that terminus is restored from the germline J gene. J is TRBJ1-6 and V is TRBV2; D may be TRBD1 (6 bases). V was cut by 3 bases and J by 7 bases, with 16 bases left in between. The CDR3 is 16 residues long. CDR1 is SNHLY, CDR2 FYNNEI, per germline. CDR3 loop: CASSDGQGRENSPLHF. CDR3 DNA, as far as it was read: TGTGCCAGCAGTGATGGGCAGGGGCGTGAGAATTCACCC.

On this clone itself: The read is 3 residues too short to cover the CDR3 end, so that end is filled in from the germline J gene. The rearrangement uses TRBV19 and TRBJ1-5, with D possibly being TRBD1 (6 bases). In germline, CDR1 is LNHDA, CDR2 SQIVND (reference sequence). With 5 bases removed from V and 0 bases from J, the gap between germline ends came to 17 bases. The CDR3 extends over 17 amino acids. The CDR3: CASSPGRGWDSNQPQHF. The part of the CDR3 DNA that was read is TGTGCCAGTAGTCCGGGCAGGGGTTGGGATAGCAATCAGCCC.

The CDR3 sequence is CASSLGGVEGDTQYF. CDR3 bases read: TGTGCCAGCAGCTTAGGAGGGGTCGAGGGGGATACG. The V and J genes are TRBV7-2 and TRBJ2-3, with D possibly being TRBD1 or TRBD2 (5 bases each). The read terminates 3 residues before the CDR3 end, so the remaining end is supplied by the germline J gene. This CDR3 has 15 amino acids. The V gene's germline CDR1 is SGHTA and CDR2 FQGNSA. V was shortened by 1 base and J by 6 bases, with 14 bases between the two germline ends.

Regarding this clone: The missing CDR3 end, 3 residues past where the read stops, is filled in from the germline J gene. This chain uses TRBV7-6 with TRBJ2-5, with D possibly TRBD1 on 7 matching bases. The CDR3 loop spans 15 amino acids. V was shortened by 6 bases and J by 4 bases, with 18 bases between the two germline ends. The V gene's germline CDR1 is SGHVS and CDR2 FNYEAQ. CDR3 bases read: TGTGCCAGCAGTAAATCGACAGGGAGGACAGAGACC. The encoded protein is CASSKSTGRTET. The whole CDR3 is CASSKSTGRTETQYF.

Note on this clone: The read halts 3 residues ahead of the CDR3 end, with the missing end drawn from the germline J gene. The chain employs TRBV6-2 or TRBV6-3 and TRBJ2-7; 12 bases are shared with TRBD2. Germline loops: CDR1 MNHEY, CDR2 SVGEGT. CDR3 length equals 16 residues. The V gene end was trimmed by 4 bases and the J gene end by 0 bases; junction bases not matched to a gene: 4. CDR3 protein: CASSWTSGTISYEQYF. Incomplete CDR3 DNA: TGTGCCAGCAGTTGGACTAGCGGGACGATCTCCTACGAG.

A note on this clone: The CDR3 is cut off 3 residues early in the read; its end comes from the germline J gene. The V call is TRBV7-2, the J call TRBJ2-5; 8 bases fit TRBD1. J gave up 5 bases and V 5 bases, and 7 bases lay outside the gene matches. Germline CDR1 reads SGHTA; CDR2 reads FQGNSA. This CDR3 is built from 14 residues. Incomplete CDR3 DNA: TGTGCCAGCAGCGACAGGGGAGTGGGGGAGACC. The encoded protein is CASSDRGVGET. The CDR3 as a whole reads CASSDRGVGETQYF.

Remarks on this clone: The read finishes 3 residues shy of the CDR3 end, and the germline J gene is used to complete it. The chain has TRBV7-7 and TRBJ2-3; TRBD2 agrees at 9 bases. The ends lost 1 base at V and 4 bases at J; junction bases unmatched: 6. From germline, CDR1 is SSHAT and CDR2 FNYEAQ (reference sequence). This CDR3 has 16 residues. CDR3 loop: CASSLGLAGNADTQYF. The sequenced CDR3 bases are TGTGCCAGCAGCTTAGGCCTAGCGGGAAACGCAGATACG. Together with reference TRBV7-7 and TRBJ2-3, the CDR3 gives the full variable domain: GAGVSQSPRYKVTKRGQDVTLRCDPISSHATLYWYQQALGQGPEFLTYFNYEAQPDKSGLPSDRFSAERPEGSISTLTIQRTEQRDSAMYRCASSLGLAGNADTQYFGPGTRLTVL.

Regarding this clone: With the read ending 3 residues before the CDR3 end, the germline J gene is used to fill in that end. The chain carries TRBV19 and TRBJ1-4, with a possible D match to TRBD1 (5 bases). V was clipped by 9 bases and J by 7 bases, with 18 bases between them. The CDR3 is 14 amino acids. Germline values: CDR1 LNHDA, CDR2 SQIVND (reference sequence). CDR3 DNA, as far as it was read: TGTGCCAGCGAGGGTGGAGGGGCAAGTGAAAAA. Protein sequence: CASEGGGASEK. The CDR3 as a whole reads CASEGGGASEKLFF.

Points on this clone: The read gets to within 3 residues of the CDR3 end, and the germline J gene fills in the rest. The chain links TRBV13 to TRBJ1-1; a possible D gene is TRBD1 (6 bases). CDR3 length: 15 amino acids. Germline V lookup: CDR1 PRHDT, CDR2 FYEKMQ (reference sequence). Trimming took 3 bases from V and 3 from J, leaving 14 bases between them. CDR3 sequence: CASSFPSGGYTEAFF. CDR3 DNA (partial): TGTGCCAGCAGCTTCCCCTCGGGGGGCTACACTGAA.

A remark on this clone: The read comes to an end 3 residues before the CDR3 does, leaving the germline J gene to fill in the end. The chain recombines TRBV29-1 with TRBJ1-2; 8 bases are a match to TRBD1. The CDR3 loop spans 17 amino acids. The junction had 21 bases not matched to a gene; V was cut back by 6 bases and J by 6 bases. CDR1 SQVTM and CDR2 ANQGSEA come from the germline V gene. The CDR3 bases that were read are TGCAGCGTCGCACCACCTACCGGGACAGGAGACAGGGATGGC. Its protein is CSVAPPTGTGDRDG. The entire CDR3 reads CSVAPPTGTGDRDGYTF.

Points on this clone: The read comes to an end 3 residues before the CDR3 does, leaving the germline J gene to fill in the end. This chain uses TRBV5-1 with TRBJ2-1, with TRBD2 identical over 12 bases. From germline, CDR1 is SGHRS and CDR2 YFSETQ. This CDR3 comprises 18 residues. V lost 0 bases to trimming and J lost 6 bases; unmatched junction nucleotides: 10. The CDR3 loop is CASSLGLRLAGVGNEQFF. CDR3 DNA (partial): TGCGCCAGCAGCTTGGGCCTTAGACTAGCGGGAGTCGGCAATGAG.

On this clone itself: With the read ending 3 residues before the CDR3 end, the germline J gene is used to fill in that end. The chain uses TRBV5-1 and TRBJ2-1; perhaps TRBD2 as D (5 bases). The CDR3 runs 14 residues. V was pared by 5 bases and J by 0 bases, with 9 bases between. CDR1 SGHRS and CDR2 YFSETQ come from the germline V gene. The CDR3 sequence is CASRPTSSYNEQFF. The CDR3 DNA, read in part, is TGCGCCAGCAGGCCCACTAGCTCCTACAATGAG.

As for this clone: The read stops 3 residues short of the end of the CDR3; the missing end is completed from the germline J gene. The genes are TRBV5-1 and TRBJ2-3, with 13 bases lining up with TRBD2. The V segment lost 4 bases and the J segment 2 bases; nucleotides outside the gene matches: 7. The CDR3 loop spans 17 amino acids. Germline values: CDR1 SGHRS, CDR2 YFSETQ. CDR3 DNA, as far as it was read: TGCGCCAGCAGCCTCCAGGGACTAGCGGGGAACACAGATACG. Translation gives CASSLQGLAGNTDT. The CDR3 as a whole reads CASSLQGLAGNTDTQYF.

CDR3 protein: CAWSTHSYEQYF. Partial CDR3 DNA: TGTGCCTGGAGTACCCACAGCTACGAG. This chain uses TRBV30 with TRBJ2-7; D is ambiguous. Coverage ceases 3 residues before the CDR3 finishes, and the germline J gene fills in the end. Germline-derived CDR1 and CDR2 are GTSNPN and SVGIG (reference sequence). V gave up 2 bases and J gave up 3 bases, with 8 bases separating them. The length of the CDR3 is 12 residues.

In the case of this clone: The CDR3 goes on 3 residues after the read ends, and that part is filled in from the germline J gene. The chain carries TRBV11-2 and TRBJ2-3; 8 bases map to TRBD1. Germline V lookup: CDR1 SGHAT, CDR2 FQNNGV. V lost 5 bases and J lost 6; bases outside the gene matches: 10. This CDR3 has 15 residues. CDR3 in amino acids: CASSLRQGYGDTQYF. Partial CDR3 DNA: TGTGCCAGCAGCCTACGACAGGGGTATGGGGATACG. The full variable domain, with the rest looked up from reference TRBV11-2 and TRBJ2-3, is EAGVAQSPRYKIIEKRQSVAFWCNPISGHATLYWYQQILGQGPKLLIQFQNNGVVDDSQLPKDRFSAERLKGVDSTLKIQPAKLEDSAVYLCASSLRQGYGDTQYFGPGTRLTVL.

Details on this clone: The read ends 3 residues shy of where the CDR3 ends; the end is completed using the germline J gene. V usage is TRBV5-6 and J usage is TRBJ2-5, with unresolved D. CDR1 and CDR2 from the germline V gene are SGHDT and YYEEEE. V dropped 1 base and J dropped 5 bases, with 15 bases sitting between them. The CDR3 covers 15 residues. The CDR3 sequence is CASSLMTSGWETQYF. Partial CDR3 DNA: TGTGCCAGCAGCTTGATGACATCCGGCTGGGAGACC. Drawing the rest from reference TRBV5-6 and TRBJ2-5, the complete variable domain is DAGVTQSPTHLIKTRGQQVTLRCSPKSGHDTVSWYQQALGQGPQFIFQYYEEEERQRGNFPDRFSGHQFPNYSSELNVNALLLGDSALYLCASSLMTSGWETQYFGPGTRLLVL.

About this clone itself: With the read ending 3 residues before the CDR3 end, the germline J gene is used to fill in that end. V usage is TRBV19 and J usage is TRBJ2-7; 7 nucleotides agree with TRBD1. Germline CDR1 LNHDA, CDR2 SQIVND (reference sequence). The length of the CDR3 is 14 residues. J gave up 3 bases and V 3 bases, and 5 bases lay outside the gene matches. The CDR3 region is CASSISTGFYEQYF. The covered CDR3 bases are TGTGCCAGTAGTATCTCGACAGGGTTCTACGAG. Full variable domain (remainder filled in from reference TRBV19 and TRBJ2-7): DGGITQSPKYLFRKEGQNVTLSCEQNLNHDAMYWYRQDPGQGLRLIYYSQIVNDFQKGDIAEGYSVSREKKESFPLTVTSAQKNPTAFYLCASSISTGFYEQYFGPGTRLTVT.

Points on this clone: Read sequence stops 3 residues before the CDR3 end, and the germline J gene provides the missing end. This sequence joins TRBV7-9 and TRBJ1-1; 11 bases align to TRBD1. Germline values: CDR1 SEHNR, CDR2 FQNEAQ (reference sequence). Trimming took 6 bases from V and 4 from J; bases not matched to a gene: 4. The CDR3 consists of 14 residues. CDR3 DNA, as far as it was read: TGTGCCAGCAGGACCGGGACAGGGGGCACTGAA. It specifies CASRTGTGGTE. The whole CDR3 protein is CASRTGTGGTEAFF.

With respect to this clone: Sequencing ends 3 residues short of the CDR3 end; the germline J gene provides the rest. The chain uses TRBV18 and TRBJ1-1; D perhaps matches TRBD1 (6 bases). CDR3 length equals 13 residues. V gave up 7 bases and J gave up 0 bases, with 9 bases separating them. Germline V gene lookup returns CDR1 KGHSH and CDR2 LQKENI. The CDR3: CASFGQLNTEAFF. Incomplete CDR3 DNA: TGTGCCAGCTTCGGACAGTTGAACACTGAA.

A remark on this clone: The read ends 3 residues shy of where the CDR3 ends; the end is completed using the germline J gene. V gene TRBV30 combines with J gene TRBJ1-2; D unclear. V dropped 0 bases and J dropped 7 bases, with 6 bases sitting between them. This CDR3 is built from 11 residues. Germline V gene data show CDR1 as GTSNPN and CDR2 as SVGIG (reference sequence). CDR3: CAWSVSGGYTF. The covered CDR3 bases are TGTGCCTGGAGTGTATCAGGTGGC.

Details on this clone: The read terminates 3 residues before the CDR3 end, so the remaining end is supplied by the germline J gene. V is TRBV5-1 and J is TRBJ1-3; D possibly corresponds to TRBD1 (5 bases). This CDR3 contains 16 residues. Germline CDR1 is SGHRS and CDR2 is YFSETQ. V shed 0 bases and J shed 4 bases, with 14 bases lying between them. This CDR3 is CASSLDPQGRGNTIYF. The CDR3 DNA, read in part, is TGCGCCAGCAGCTTGGATCCGCAGGGTCGAGGAAACACC.

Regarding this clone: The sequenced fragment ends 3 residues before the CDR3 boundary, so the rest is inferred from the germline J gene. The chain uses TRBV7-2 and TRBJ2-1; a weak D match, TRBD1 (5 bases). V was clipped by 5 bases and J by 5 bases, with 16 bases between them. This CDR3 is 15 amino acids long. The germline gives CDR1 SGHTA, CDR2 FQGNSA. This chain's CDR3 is CASSKPGSRNNEQFF. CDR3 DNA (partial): TGTGCCAGCAGCAAGCCAGGGTCACGCAACAATGAG.

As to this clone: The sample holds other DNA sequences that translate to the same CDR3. CDR3 bases read: TGTGCCAGTAGTATTGGGACAGGAGGATTTACCGGGGAG. Encoded protein: CASSIGTGGFTGE. The entire CDR3 reads CASSIGTGGFTGELFF. The rearrangement uses TRBV19 and TRBJ2-2; TRBD1 agrees at 8 bases. The read ends 3 residues early relative to the CDR3; the germline J gene fills the gap. Germline values: CDR1 LNHDA, CDR2 SQIVND (reference sequence). With 3 bases clipped from V and 5 bases from J, the junction kept 8 bases outside the gene matches. CDR3 length equals 16 residues.

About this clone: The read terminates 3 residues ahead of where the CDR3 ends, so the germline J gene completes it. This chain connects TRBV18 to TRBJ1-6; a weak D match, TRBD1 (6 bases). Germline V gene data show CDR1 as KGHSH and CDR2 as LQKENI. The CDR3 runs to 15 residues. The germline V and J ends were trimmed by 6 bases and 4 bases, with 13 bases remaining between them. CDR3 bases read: TGTGCCAGCTCTTCGGGACAAGTTTATAATTCACCC. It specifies CASSSGQVYNSP. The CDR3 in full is CASSSGQVYNSPLHF. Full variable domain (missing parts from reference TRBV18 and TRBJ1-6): NAGVMQNPRHLVRRRGQEARLRCSPMKGHSHVYWYRQLPEEGLKFMVYLQKENIIDESGMPKERFSAEFPKEGPSILRIQQVVRGDSAAYFCASSSGQVYNSPLHFGNGTRLTVT.

This CDR3 reads CSARWAGRGNTIYF. The sequenced CDR3 bases are TGCAGTGCTAGATGGGCTGGGCGTGGAAACACC. The chain joins TRBV20-1 to TRBJ1-3; D remains unclear. The read ends 3 residues early relative to the CDR3; the germline J gene fills the gap. V shed 2 bases and J shed 3 bases, with 11 bases lying between them. The CDR3 extends over 14 amino acids. CDR1 DFQATT and CDR2 SNEGSKA come from the germline V gene (reference sequence).